The 31 T cell receptor beta chains given below trace back to one sample, sequenced in a study of CD8 T cells in ankylosing spondylitis (dated by TCRdb to between 2016 and 2019). The library was generated by 5' RACE. Sequencing was performed on an Illumina HiSeq 2500. TCRdb trimmed the raw reads at Q25, called clones with MiXCR and kept productive beta chains. Identical CDR3 protein sequences are pooled into one entry, listed with their most common genes and DNA. The sample records under 200,000 distinct CDR3 sequences, 10% to 15% of which are singletons. Jointly, the top ten make up approximately 10% of the sample. Material: blood, either unsorted or a sorted T cell fraction (not recorded which). The receptor source for this set is a female donor with ankylosing spondylitis or in good health (not recorded which).

The rearrangement links TRBV7-9 to TRBJ2-7; D not resolved. CDR1 and CDR2 from the germline V gene are SEHNR and FQNEAQ (reference sequence). The V gene lost 5 bases and the J gene lost 0 bases, with 20 bases spanning the gap. The CDR3 spans 17 residues. The CDR3 DNA reads as TGTGCCAGCAGCCCACGAAACATCGGGCCGAACTCCTACGAGCAGTACTTC. Translated: CASSPRNIGPNSYEQYF.

This clonotype was observed many times. The chain carries TRBV28 and TRBJ1-1; D ambiguous. This CDR3 has 10 amino acids. V was pared by 8 bases and J by 10 bases, with 11 bases between. From germline, CDR1 is MDHEN and CDR2 SYDVKM. CDR3 DNA sequence: TGTGCCAGCGGCGCGGGTCTAGCTTTCTTT. As protein: CASGAGLAFF.

V and J are TRBV20-1 and TRBJ2-7; 8 positions agree with TRBD1. Trimming cost V 6 bases and J 3 bases; bases outside gene matches: 7. CDR1 is DFQATT, CDR2 SNEGSKA, per germline (reference sequence). This CDR3 contains 13 residues. The CDR3 reads CSAPTGDRYEQYF. In DNA, the CDR3 is TGCAGTGCCCCGACAGGGGACCGCTACGAGCAGTACTTC.

This clonotype was recorded at least ten times. The genes are TRBV29-1 and TRBJ2-1; 9 nucleotides align to TRBD1. The junction had 5 bases not matched to a gene; V was cut back by 6 bases and J by 8 bases. Germline assignment: CDR1 SQVTM and CDR2 ANQGSEA. The CDR3 extends over 12 amino acids. CDR3 sequence: CSVDRTGDEQFF. The CDR3, as DNA: TGCAGCGTAGATAGGACAGGGGATGAGCAGTTCTTC.

This clonotype has a count of ten or more. In DNA form, the CDR3 reads TGTGCCAGCAGTTTTAGGGGGGCGTTCGGCTACACCTTC. It codes for CASSFRGAFGYTF. The V gene is TRBV12-3 or TRBV12-4, the J gene TRBJ1-2, with a tentative D call TRBD1 (6 bases). The CDR3 covers 13 residues. V was shortened by 3 bases and J by 8 bases, with 13 bases between the two germline ends.

This clonotype was seen a few times. The rearrangement links TRBV4-3 to TRBJ1-2; TRBD1 might be the D (5 bases). Deletions cut 1 base from V and 0 bases from J, with 12 bases between. Germline loops: CDR1 LGHNA, CDR2 YSLEER. The CDR3 runs 16 residues. Written as DNA, the CDR3 is TGCGCCAGCAGCCAAGCGGCAGGGATTACTAACTATGGCTACACCTTC. This codes for CASSQAAGITNYGYTF.

This clonotype was seen more than once but under ten times. The gene calls are TRBV7-8 and TRBJ1-5; 8 nucleotides align to TRBD1. J gave up 3 bases and V 4 bases, and 8 bases lay outside the gene matches. There are 16 residues in the CDR3. CDR1 is SGHVS, CDR2 FQNEAQ, per germline. CDR3: CASSSWTGKNNQPQHF. DNA for the CDR3: TGTGCCAGCAGCTCTTGGACAGGGAAGAACAATCAGCCCCAGCATTTT.

CDR3 in amino acids: CATLGEGNSPLHF. The DNA of the CDR3 is TGTGCCACACTCGGGGAGGGGAATTCACCCCTCCACTTT. The chain employs TRBV12-3 or TRBV12-4 and TRBJ1-6; D might be TRBD1 (5 bases). The CDR3 extends over 13 amino acids. Trimming took off 10 bases at V and 7 bases at J, with 14 bases between the two ends.

This clonotype came up a few times. The rearrangement uses TRBV12-3 or TRBV12-4 and TRBJ2-1, with 7 bases fitting TRBD2. The CDR3 contains 12 residues. The CDR3 is CAGGRSYNEQFF. Here the CDR3 DNA reads TGTGCTGGCGGGAGAAGCTACAATGAGCAGTTCTTC.

This clonotype was found many times. The chain joins TRBV11-3 to TRBJ2-1; TRBD2 aligns across 9 bases. With V trimmed by 8 bases and J by 4 bases, 3 bases remained unmatched. Germline V gives CDR1 SGHNT, CDR2 YENEEA. The CDR3 is 13 residues long. CDR3 residues: CASSSGMYNEQFF. Here the CDR3 DNA reads TGTGCCAGCTCTAGCGGGATGTACAATGAGCAGTTCTTC.

In this sample, this clonotype turned up many times. CDR3 loop: CASSLTPFREQYF. For the CDR3, the DNA is TGTGCCAGCAGCTTAACCCCCTTCAGGGAGCAGTACTTC. The chain employs TRBV7-2 and TRBJ2-7; D ambiguous. Trimming removed 2 bases at V and 7 bases at J, with 12 bases between. The CDR3 contains 13 residues. The V gene's germline CDR1 is SGHTA and CDR2 FQGNSA. Full variable domain (remainder filled in from reference TRBV7-2 and TRBJ2-7): GAGVSQSPSNKVTEKGKDVELRCDPISGHTALYWYRQSLGQGLEFLIYFQGNSAPDKSGLPSDRFSAERTGGSVSTLTIQRTQQEDSAVYLCASSLTPFREQYFGPGTRLTVT.

This clonotype was counted ten times or more. The chain is built from TRBV11-2 and TRBJ2-1; 10 bases align to TRBD2. This CDR3 has 16 amino acids. V lost 5 bases, J lost 4 bases, and 8 bases stayed unmatched. Germline CDR1 and CDR2: SGHAT and FQNNGV. CDR3: CASSTQREGGYNEQFF. The CDR3 DNA reads as TGTGCCAGCAGCACTCAGCGGGAGGGCGGGTACAATGAGCAGTTCTTC.

CDR3 amino acids: CASSLDPGGFEEQYF. The CDR3 coding sequence is TGTGCCAGCAGCTTAGACCCAGGGGGCTTCGAGGAGCAGTACTTC. The chain couples TRBV11-3 to TRBJ2-7, with 8 bases identical to TRBD1. The V gene end was trimmed by 0 bases and the J gene end by 7 bases; junction bases not matched to a gene: 8. The CDR3 is 15 amino acids. From germline, CDR1 is SGHNT and CDR2 YENEEA.

At least ten counts were recorded for this clonotype. This sequence joins TRBV3-1 and TRBJ1-5; 9 positions agree with TRBD1. With 4 bases clipped from V and 5 bases from J, the junction kept 3 bases outside the gene matches. Germline V gene data show CDR1 as LGHDT and CDR2 as YNNKEL (reference sequence). This CDR3 comprises 14 residues. Here the CDR3 reads CASSPRTGDQPQHF. The CDR3 DNA sequence: TGTGCCAGCAGCCCCAGGACAGGGGATCAGCCCCAGCATTTT.

This clonotype appeared a few times. V gene TRBV4-3 combines with J gene TRBJ2-2; TRBD2 aligns across 8 bases. The CDR3 loop spans 13 amino acids. The V gene's germline CDR1 is LGHNA and CDR2 YSLEER. V dropped 5 bases and J dropped 6; count of bases not matched to a gene: 2. The CDR3 protein is CASSYSGAGELFF. The CDR3 DNA reads as TGCGCCAGCAGCTATAGCGGGGCCGGGGAGCTGTTTTTT.

At least ten counts were recorded for this clonotype. The chain uses TRBV6-2 or TRBV6-3 and TRBJ1-2; D perhaps matches TRBD1 (6 bases). CDR1 MNHEY and CDR2 SVGEGT come from the germline V gene. CDR3 length: 14 residues. Trimming took 2 bases from V and 7 from J, leaving 14 bases between them. The CDR3 sequence: CASSYLKDSRGYTF. In DNA form, the CDR3 reads TGTGCCAGCAGTTACCTCAAGGACAGCCGTGGCTACACCTTC.

V and J are TRBV18 and TRBJ1-5; D not resolved. The CDR3 is 15 residues long. V was clipped by 3 bases and J by 5 bases, with 14 bases between them. CDR1 and CDR2 from the germline V gene are KGHSH and LQKENI. The CDR3 region is CASSPVYRADQPQHF. DNA for the CDR3: TGTGCCAGCTCACCGGTTTACCGGGCGGATCAGCCCCAGCATTTT. Combining the CDR3 with reference TRBV18 and TRBJ1-5 gives the whole variable domain NAGVMQNPRHLVRRRGQEARLRCSPMKGHSHVYWYRQLPEEGLKFMVYLQKENIIDESGMPKERFSAEFPKEGPSILRIQQVVRGDSAAYFCASSPVYRADQPQHFGDGTRLSIL.

This clonotype occurred many times. This sequence joins TRBV27 and TRBJ2-1; 12 nucleotides align to TRBD2. This CDR3 has 18 residues. Germline lookup yields CDR1 MNHEY and CDR2 SMNVEV (reference sequence). V gave up 5 bases and J gave up 4 bases; unmatched junction bases: 12. CDR3 nucleotides: TGTGCCAGCAGTCCAACTCTATGGACTAGCGGGAAGTACAATGAGCAGTTCTTC. Translating gives CASSPTLWTSGKYNEQFF.

This clonotype appeared many times. The chain couples TRBV5-6 to TRBJ2-2; 10 bases are shared with TRBD2. With 6 bases clipped from V and 6 bases from J, the junction kept 8 bases outside the gene matches. This CDR3 is 15 amino acids long. Germline V CDR1 and CDR2: SGHDT, YYEEEE. CDR3 sequence: CASTPLAGSSGELFF. In nucleotides, the CDR3 is TGTGCCAGCACCCCACTAGCGGGAAGTTCCGGGGAGCTGTTTTTT.

This clonotype was picked up many times. The rearrangement joins TRBV12-3 or TRBV12-4 to TRBJ2-7; maybe TRBD2 (6 bases). Trimming took 7 bases from V and 7 from J, leaving 17 bases between them. The CDR3 has 13 residues. CDR3: CASKISGSWEQYF. For the CDR3, the DNA is TGTGCCAGCAAAATAAGCGGGTCCTGGGAGCAGTACTTC.

Note on this clonotype: Mismatch with germline at one junction end may stem from a read error. This rearrangement joins TRBV20-1 to TRBJ2-3; D ambiguous. CDR1 is DFQATT, CDR2 SNEGSKA, per germline (reference sequence). This CDR3 is built from 18 residues. The CDR3 reads CCASRLTAGITSTDTQYF. CDR3 in DNA: TGCTGTGCTAGTCGGCTTACCGCCGGAATTACTAGCACAGATACGCAGTATTTT.

This clonotype was counted ten times or more. The CDR3 nucleotides read TGTGCCAGCAGCTTAGCGGCTGGCTACACCTTC. The encoded protein is CASSLAAGYTF. The chain has TRBV7-2 and TRBJ1-2; unclear D gene. Deletions cut 0 bases from V and 7 bases from J, with 3 bases between. CDR3 length: 11 amino acids. The germline V gene has CDR1 SGHTA and CDR2 FQGNSA.

The chain employs TRBV10-3 and TRBJ2-1; perhaps TRBD2 as D (6 bases). Germline V CDR1 and CDR2: ENHRY, SYGVKD. The V end lost 8 bases, the J end lost 8 bases, and 22 bases lay between the germline ends. The CDR3 covers 15 residues. The CDR3 spells CAIGRRRDDGDEQFF. The CDR3 DNA reads as TGTGCCATCGGGAGGAGGCGGGATGACGGCGATGAGCAGTTCTTC.

Ten or more counts support this clonotype. This chain links TRBV20-1 with TRBJ1-2, with D uncertain. The CDR3 extends over 15 amino acids. The germline CDR1 and CDR2 sequences are DFQATT and SNEGSKA (reference sequence). The V and J ends lost 3 bases and 2 bases respectively, with 16 bases between them. CDR3: CSASVRGVPNYGYTF. The DNA of the CDR3 is TGCAGTGCTAGCGTCCGTGGGGTACCAAACTATGGCTACACCTTC.

This clonotype came up a few times. The gene calls are TRBV7-6 and TRBJ2-2, with a weak D call TRBD2 (5 bases). The CDR3 extends over 13 amino acids. V lost 5 bases and J 6 bases, leaving 10 bases between the germline ends. Germline CDR1 SGHVS, CDR2 FNYEAQ. CDR3 sequence reads: CASSPRGSGELFF. In DNA, the CDR3 is TGTGCCAGCAGCCCACGCGGGTCCGGGGAGCTGTTTTTT.

The sample holds many counts of this clonotype. CDR3 nucleotide sequence: TGTGCCAGCAGACGTGACCGAGCCACGAACACCGGGGAGCTGTTTTTT. Protein sequence: CASRRDRATNTGELFF. The chain uses TRBV12-3 or TRBV12-4 and TRBJ2-2; unclear D gene. Trimming took off 6 bases at V and 0 bases at J, with 14 bases between the two ends. This CDR3 has 16 residues.

The chain recombines TRBV7-3 with TRBJ2-3, with TRBD2 matching over 10 bases. V gave up 4 bases and J gave up 11 bases; unmatched junction bases: 12. The CDR3 has 15 residues. Per the germline V gene, CDR1 is SGHTA and CDR2 is FQGTGA. The CDR3 sequence: CASSSSTRAGGVQYF. The CDR3 DNA follows: TGTGCCAGCAGCTCCTCCACCCGAGCGGGAGGGGTGCAGTATTTT.

This clonotype was picked up a small number of times. V and J are TRBV7-2 and TRBJ2-3, with no clear D. Trimming left V 1 base short and J 1 base short, with 9 bases between. The CDR3 has 15 amino acids. CDR1 is SGHTA, CDR2 FQGNSA, per germline. CDR3 coding DNA: TGTGCCAGCAGCTTAGGAAGCAGGCGCACAGATACGCAGTATTTT. It is translated as CASSLGSRRTDTQYF.

The chain has TRBV24-1 and TRBJ2-5; D remains unclear. The CDR3 extends over 13 amino acids. The V gene lost 3 bases and the J gene lost 5 bases, with 9 bases spanning the gap. Looked up from germline, CDR1 is KGHDR and CDR2 is SFDVKD. The CDR3 DNA reads as TGTGCCACCAGTGATCCCGACCGGGAGACCCAGTACTTC. As protein: CATSDPDRETQYF.

J is TRBJ2-1 and V is TRBV11-2; D might be TRBD1 (6 bases). The V gene's germline CDR1 is SGHAT and CDR2 FQNNGV. Trimming took 5 bases from V and 1 from J, leaving 9 bases between them. This CDR3 spans 14 amino acids. CDR3 coding DNA: TGTGCCAGCAGCGTACAGGGTTCCTACAATGAGCAGTTCTTC. Its translation: CASSVQGSYNEQFF.

As for this clonotype: Just one base apart from a much larger clone, this may be a read error. The chain links TRBV12-3 or TRBV12-4 to TRBJ2-7; D is unclear. This CDR3 has 12 amino acids. The CDR3 coding sequence is TGTGCCAGCAGAATATCCTTCTCCGAGCAGTGCTTC. Translated: CASRISFSEQCF.